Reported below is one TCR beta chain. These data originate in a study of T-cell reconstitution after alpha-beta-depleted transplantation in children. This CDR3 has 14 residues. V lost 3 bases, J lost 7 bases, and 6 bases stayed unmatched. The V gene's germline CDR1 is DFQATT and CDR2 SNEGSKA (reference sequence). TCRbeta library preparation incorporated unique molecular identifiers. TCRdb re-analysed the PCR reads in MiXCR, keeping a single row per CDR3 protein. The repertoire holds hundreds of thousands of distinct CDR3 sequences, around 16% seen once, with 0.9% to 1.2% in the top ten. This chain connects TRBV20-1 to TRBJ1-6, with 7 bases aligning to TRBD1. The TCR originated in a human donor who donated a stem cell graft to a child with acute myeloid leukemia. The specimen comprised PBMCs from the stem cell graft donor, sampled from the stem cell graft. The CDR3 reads CSARQTGVNSPLHF. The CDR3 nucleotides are TGCAGTGCTAGGCAAACAGGGGTGAATTCACCCCTCCACTTT.